The rows below give T cell receptor beta chains drawn from one sample of a study of molecular identifiers for immune sequencing clone quantification. From the PCR reads, TCRdb called clonotypes with MiXCR, one entry per CDR3 protein. This repertoire shows around 300,000 distinct CDR3 sequences, over 20% found once; its top ten account for around 0.7%. The specimen was naive CD8+ T cells from blood, with Jurkat cell RNA spiked in. These receptors all come from a human donor in good health. Some libraries in this study had Jurkat cell RNA spiked in. The CDR3 runs from the conserved cysteine through the conserved F or W. Each record gives: J gene, V gene, D gene, CDR3 protein. A D gene is named only where the DNA matches it firmly.

>TRBJ1-3|TRBV5-1|-
CASSLEDSSGNTIYF
>TRBJ1-1|TRBV13|TRBD1
CASSWTGQNTEAFF
>TRBJ1-1|TRBV9|-
CASGIQGREAFF
>TRBJ2-7|TRBV5-6|-
CASSAGDEQYF
>TRBJ2-7|TRBV28|TRBD1
CASSLSKLHRGREQYF
>TRBJ2-6|TRBV10-1|TRBD1
CANVGQGDSGANVLTF
>TRBJ2-7|TRBV4-1|TRBD1
CASSQNRDRVLEQYF
>TRBJ2-3|TRBV6-1|TRBD1
CASSDRDRPPADTQYF
>TRBJ1-4|TRBV7-2|-
CASSLAAPNEKLFF
>TRBJ2-5|TRBV6-5|-
CASSYSSRGETQYF
>TRBJ2-7|TRBV7-9|-
CASSSSLAHEQYF
>TRBJ1-1|TRBV11-2|-
CASSSLLGGATEAFF
>TRBJ2-7|TRBV7-2|TRBD1
CASSLLPGQGITSYEQYF
>TRBJ2-2|TRBV4-3|-
CASSLRAGELFF
>TRBJ1-1|TRBV5-1|-
CASSLNSNTEAFF
>TRBJ2-6|TRBV3-1|-
CASSHYEGAGANVLTF
>TRBJ2-4|TRBV6-4|TRBD1
CASSPGTGGNIQYF
>TRBJ2-7|TRBV4-3|-
CASSQDRAGVYEQYF
>TRBJ1-1|TRBV6-1|-
CASSDGGEYGEAFF
>TRBJ1-5|TRBV4-3|-
CASSQWVGQPQHF
>TRBJ2-5|TRBV27|TRBD2
CASSSLPTSGSRETQYF
>TRBJ2-3|TRBV7-7|-
CASTLIAQYF
>TRBJ1-1|TRBV27|-
CASGAWGEGTEAFF
>TRBJ2-7|TRBV4-1|TRBD2
CASSQENSGGTYEQYF
>TRBJ1-2|TRBV6-2/TRBV6-3|-
CASSYGPANYGYTF
>TRBJ2-3|TRBV20-1|-
CSPIASVPGETDTQYF
>TRBJ2-1|TRBV25-1|-
CASSSGVSGDNEQFF